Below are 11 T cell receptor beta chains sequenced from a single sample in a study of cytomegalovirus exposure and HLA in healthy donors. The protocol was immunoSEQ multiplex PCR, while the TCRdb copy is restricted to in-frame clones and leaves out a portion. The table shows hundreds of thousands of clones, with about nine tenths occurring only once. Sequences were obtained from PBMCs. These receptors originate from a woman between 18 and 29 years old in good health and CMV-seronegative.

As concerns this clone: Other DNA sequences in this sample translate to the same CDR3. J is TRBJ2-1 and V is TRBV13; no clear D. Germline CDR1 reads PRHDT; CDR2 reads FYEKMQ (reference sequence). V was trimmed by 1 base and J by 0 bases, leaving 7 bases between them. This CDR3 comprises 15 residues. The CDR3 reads CASSLAGSSYNEQFF. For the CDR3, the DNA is TGTGCCAGCAGCTTAGCGGGTAGCTCCTACAATGAGCAGTTCTTC.

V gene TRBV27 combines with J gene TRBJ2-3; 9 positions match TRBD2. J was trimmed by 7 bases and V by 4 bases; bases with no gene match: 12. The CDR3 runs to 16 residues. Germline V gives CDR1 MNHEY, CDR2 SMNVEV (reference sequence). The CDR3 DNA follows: TGTGCCAGCAGTTCATACAGCGGGAGGTTGGGGTATACGCAGTATTTT. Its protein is CASSSYSGRLGYTQYF.

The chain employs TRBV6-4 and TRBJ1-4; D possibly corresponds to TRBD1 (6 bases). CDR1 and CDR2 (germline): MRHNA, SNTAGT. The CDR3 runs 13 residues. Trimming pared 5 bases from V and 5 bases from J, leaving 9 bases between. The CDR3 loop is CASSSGENEKLFF. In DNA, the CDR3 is TGTGCCAGCAGTTCAGGGGAGAATGAAAAACTGTTTTTT.

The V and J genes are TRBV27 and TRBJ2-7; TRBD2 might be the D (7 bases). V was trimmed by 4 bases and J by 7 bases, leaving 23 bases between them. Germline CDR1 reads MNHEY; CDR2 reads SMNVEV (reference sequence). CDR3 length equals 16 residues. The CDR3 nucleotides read TGTGCCAGCAGTTCCCTCACCCGTGGGGGGGCGAGGGAGCAGTACTTC. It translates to CASSSLTRGGAREQYF.

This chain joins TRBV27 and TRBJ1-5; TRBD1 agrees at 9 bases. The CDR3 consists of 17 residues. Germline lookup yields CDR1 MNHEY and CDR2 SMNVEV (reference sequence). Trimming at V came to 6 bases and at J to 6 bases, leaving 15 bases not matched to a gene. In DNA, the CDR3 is TGTGCCAGCAGCAGCTACGGGACAGGGAGACTGTCTCAGCCCCAGCATTTT. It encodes CASSSYGTGRLSQPQHF.

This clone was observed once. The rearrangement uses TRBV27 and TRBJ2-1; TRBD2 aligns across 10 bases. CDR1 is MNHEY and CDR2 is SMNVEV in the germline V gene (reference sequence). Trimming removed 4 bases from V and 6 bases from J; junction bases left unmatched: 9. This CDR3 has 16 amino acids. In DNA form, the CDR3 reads TGTGCCAGCAGTTGGACTAGCGGAAGAGCTGTCAATGAGCAGTTCTTC. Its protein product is CASSWTSGRAVNEQFF.

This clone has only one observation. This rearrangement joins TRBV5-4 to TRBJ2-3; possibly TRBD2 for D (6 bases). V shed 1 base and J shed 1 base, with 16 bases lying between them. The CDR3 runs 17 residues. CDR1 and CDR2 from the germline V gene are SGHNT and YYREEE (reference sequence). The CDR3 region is CASSLWGSGLGTDTQYF. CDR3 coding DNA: TGTGCCAGCAGCTTGTGGGGTAGCGGCTTAGGCACAGATACGCAGTATTTT.

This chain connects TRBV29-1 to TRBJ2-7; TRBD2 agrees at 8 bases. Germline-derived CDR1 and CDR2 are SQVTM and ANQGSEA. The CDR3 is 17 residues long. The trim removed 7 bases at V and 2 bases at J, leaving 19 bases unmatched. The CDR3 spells CSAGGGPSEGDPYEQYF. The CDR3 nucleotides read TGCAGCGCCGGGGGGGGGCCAAGCGAAGGGGACCCCTACGAGCAGTACTTC.

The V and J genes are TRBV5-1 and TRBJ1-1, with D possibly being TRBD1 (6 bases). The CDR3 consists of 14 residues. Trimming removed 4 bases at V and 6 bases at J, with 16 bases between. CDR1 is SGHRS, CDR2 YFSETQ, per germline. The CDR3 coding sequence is TGCGCCAGCAGCCCCGAACAGGGCGTCGCTGAAGCTTTCTTT. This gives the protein CASSPEQGVAEAFF.

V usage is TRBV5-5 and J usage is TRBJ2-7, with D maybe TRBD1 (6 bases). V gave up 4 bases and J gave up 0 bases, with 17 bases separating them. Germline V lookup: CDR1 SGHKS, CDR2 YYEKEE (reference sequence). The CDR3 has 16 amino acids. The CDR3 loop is CASSHRAGSNSYEQYF. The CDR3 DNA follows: TGTGCCAGCAGCCACAGGGCGGGCAGCAACTCCTACGAGCAGTACTTC.

The CDR3 protein is CSVRRTGVSYEQYF. In DNA, the CDR3 is TGCAGCGTTCGACGGACAGGGGTTTCCTACGAGCAGTACTTC. The chain links TRBV29-1 to TRBJ2-7; 9 bases fit TRBD1. Germline assignment: CDR1 SQVTM and CDR2 ANQGSEA. The CDR3 consists of 14 residues. Losses at the gene ends were 5 bases for V and 1 base for J; bases not matched to a gene: 6.